This T cell receptor beta chain was recorded in a study of control samples from healthy donors and cancer patients. The table lists this clone with a count of one. The V gene's germline CDR1 is SEHNR and CDR2 FQNEAQ (reference sequence). The CDR3 loop spans 15 amino acids. Trimming at V came to 4 bases and at J to 2 bases, leaving 5 bases not matched to a gene. Sequencing was performed with immunoSEQ multiplex PCR; in TCRdb, only in-frame clones are kept and a portion is missing. Seen here are 200,000 to 250,000 clones, just under 95% observed once, and the top ten hold roughly 1.6%. The sample taken for sequencing was blood. The clonotype was recovered from a man aged 45-65 years in good health. This chain links TRBV7-9 with TRBJ2-4, with 7 bases lining up with TRBD1. CDR3 sequence (DNA): TGTGCCAGCAGCTCCTTGACAGGGTCCAAAAACATTCAGTACTTC. This translates into CASSSLTGSKNIQYF. Looking up the rest from reference TRBV7-9 and TRBJ2-4 gives the full variable domain: DTGVSQNPRHKITKRGQNVTFRCDPISEHNRLYWYRQTLGQGPEFLTYFQNEAQLEKSRLLSDRFSAERPKGSFSTLEIQRTEQGDSAMYLCASSSLTGSKNIQYFGAGTRLSVL.